Following are 14 T cell receptor beta chains from one sample sequenced in a study of siplizumab effects on memory and regulatory T cells. Sequencing used immunoSEQ multiplex PCR; TCRdb keeps in-frame clones, though not all of them. The sample yields over 90,000 clones, more than 85% seen once. The sequencing input was CD4+ T cells sorted from blood. The origin of the receptors is a human donor in good health.

The count of this clone is one. J is TRBJ2-1 and V is TRBV9; 11 nucleotides align to TRBD2. In germline, CDR1 is SGDLS, CDR2 YYNGEE. There are 17 residues in the CDR3. The V segment lost 2 bases and the J segment 7 bases; nucleotides outside the gene matches: 11. In DNA, the CDR3 is TGTGCCAGCAGCGTCCCAAACCGACTAGCGGGGCTGAATGAGCAGTTCTTC. This translates into CASSVPNRLAGLNEQFF.

The chain carries TRBV7-9 and TRBJ1-6; TRBD1 is a possible D gene (5 bases). The germline V and J ends were trimmed by 11 bases and 2 bases, with 13 bases remaining between them. Germline V gene sequence: CDR1 SEHNR, CDR2 FQNEAQ (reference sequence). The CDR3 covers 14 residues. DNA for the CDR3: TGTGCCTGCACCGGGGGACCCTATAATTCACCCCTCCACTTT. Its protein product is CACTGGPYNSPLHF.

The V call is TRBV27, the J call TRBJ1-4, with 8 bases that match TRBD1. This CDR3 contains 13 residues. V was pared by 3 bases and J by 8 bases, with 2 bases of the junction left unmatched. Germline V gives CDR1 MNHEY, CDR2 SMNVEV (reference sequence). CDR3 in amino acids: CASSFDRGEKLFF. The CDR3 DNA sequence: TGTGCCAGCAGTTTCGACAGGGGAGAAAAACTGTTTTTT. Full variable domain (outside the CDR3, taken from reference TRBV27 and TRBJ1-4): EAQVTQNPRYLITVTGKKLTVTCSQNMNHEYMSWYRQDPGLGLRQIYYSMNVEVTDKGDVPEGYKVSRKEKRNFPLILESPSPNQTSLYFCASSFDRGEKLFFGSGTQLSVL.

The chain links TRBV1 to TRBJ2-3; the table's TRBD2 call for D was not verified on the DNA. TRBV1 is classified as a pseudogene. The CDR3 runs to 15 residues. The CDR3 here is CTSSRSRETTDTQYF. CDR3 nucleotide sequence: TGCACCAGCAGCCGATCGAGGGAGACCACAGATACGCAGTATTTT.

The chain combines TRBV7-6 with TRBJ2-7; D is unclear. The CDR3 totals 12 residues. CDR1 SGHVS and CDR2 FNYEAQ come from the germline V gene. Trimming removed 5 bases from V and 4 bases from J, with 9 bases in between. CDR3 bases: TGTGCCAGCAGCCCGGGCACATACGAGCAGTACTTC. Translating gives CASSPGTYEQYF.

The chain couples TRBV2 to TRBJ2-4; perhaps TRBD1 as D (5 bases). V gave up 5 bases and J gave up 0 bases, with 11 bases separating them. The CDR3 runs to 15 residues. Germline assignment: CDR1 SNHLY and CDR2 FYNNEI. DNA for the CDR3: TGTGCCAGCAGTTCACAGGCGTCAGCCAAAAACATTCAGTACTTC. Protein product: CASSSQASAKNIQYF.

This chain uses TRBV6-1 with TRBJ2-3, with D possibly matching TRBD1 (5 bases). V lost 8 bases and J lost 5, with 17 bases in between. Germline V gene data show CDR1 as MNHNS and CDR2 as SASEGT. The CDR3 covers 14 residues. The CDR3 is CASVPPGWKDTQYF. In DNA, the CDR3 is TGTGCCAGCGTCCCTCCAGGGTGGAAAGATACGCAGTATTTT.

The rearrangement joins TRBV5-6 to TRBJ2-7; 9 bases are a match to TRBD2. The CDR3 spans 18 residues. Trimming removed 5 bases from V and 4 bases from J; junction bases left unmatched: 19. Germline CDR1 is SGHDT and CDR2 is YYEEEE. The CDR3 loop reads CASSPRNSGSRDGYEQYF. CDR3 nucleotide sequence: TGTGCCAGCAGTCCGCGGAATAGCGGGAGTAGGGACGGTTACGAGCAGTACTTC.

V and J are TRBV28 and TRBJ2-7, with D possibly TRBD1 on 6 matching bases. CDR3 length: 13 amino acids. Trimming shortened V by 6 bases and J by 3 bases, and 12 bases separated the two germline ends. Germline CDR1 and CDR2: MDHEN and SYDVKM. The CDR3 spells CASSVTGYYEQYF. CDR3 sequence (DNA): TGTGCCAGCAGCGTGACAGGCTACTACGAGCAGTACTTC. The full variable domain, with the rest looked up from reference TRBV28 and TRBJ2-7, is DVKVTQSSRYLVKRTGEKVFLECVQDMDHENMFWYRQDPGLGLRLIYFSYDVKMKEKGDIPEGYSVSREKKERFSLILESASTNQTSMYLCASSVTGYYEQYFGPGTRLTVT.

V and J are TRBV11-1 and TRBJ1-2; D call uncertain. The CDR3 has 13 amino acids. In germline, CDR1 is SGHAT, CDR2 FQDESV (reference sequence). With 5 bases removed from V and 8 bases from J, the gap between germline ends came to 15 bases. DNA for the CDR3: TGTGCCAGCAGCCTTGGGCCCCGGAGGGGCTACACCTTC. Translated: CASSLGPRRGYTF.

V gene TRBV5-1 combines with J gene TRBJ2-1; 7 nucleotides align to TRBD2. The germline V gene has CDR1 SGHRS and CDR2 YFSETQ. This CDR3 is built from 13 residues. The V gene end was trimmed by 3 bases and the J gene end by 5 bases; junction bases not matched to a gene: 2. The CDR3 reads CASSWDYDNEQFF. CDR3 nucleotides: TGCGCCAGCAGCTGGGACTACGACAATGAGCAGTTCTTC.

The chain employs TRBV5-1 and TRBJ2-5; a weak D match, TRBD2 (6 bases). The CDR3 sequence is 15 residues long. The germline CDR1 and CDR2 sequences are SGHRS and YFSETQ. The V and J ends lost 0 bases and 5 bases respectively, with 14 bases between them. This CDR3 reads CASSLGSGVGETQYF. CDR3 coding DNA: TGCGCCAGCAGCTTGGGCTCGGGGGTCGGCGAGACCCAGTACTTC.

This clone was found once. The CDR3 spells CASRGLAGEVFHYNEQFF. DNA of the CDR3: TGCGCCAGCAGGGGACTAGCGGGGGAAGTTTTCCACTACAATGAGCAGTTCTTC. V and J are TRBV5-1 and TRBJ2-1; 14 nucleotides match TRBD2. The CDR3 is 18 residues long. Germline CDR1 and CDR2: SGHRS and YFSETQ. V lost 5 bases and J lost 3; bases outside the gene matches: 10.

This chain links TRBV30 with TRBJ1-6, with D unresolved. The germline V gene has CDR1 GTSNPN and CDR2 SVGIG (reference sequence). This CDR3 has 12 amino acids. Trimming removed 2 bases from V and 8 bases from J, with 7 bases in between. CDR3 amino acids: CAWSLVYSPLHF. The CDR3 nucleotides read TGTGCCTGGAGTTTGGTTTATTCACCCCTCCACTTT.